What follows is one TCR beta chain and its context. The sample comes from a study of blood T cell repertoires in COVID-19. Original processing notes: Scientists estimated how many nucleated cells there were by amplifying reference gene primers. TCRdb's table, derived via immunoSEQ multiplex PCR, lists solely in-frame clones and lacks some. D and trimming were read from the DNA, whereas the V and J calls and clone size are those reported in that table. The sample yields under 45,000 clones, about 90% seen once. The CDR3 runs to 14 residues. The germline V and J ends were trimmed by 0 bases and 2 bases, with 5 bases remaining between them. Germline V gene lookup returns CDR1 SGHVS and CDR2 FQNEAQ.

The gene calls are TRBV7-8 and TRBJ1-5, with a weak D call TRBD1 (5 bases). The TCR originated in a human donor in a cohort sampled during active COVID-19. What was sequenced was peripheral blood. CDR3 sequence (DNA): TGTGCCAGCAGCTTAGCAGGGGGCAATCAGCCCCAGCATTTT. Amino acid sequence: CASSLAGGNQPQHF.